The next 9 T cell receptor beta chains were all read from a single sample in a study of T-cell memory formation after mild COVID-19. TCRdb itself ran the 5' RACE reads through MiXCR, one entry per CDR3 protein. The profile shows tens of thousands of distinct CDR3 sequences, around 15% of them singletons. The specimen was PBMCs or a T cell subset sorted from them (not recorded which). These receptor sequences come from a man aged 18 to 29 who had mild COVID-19 (a few samples of this study predate the infection). Cell type and time point are not known.

This sequence joins TRBV3-1 and TRBJ2-2; D uncertain. From germline, CDR1 is LGHDT and CDR2 YNNKEL (reference sequence). This CDR3 contains 15 residues. V was clipped by 0 bases and J by 5 bases, with 10 bases between them. CDR3 protein: CASSQERGPTGELFF. CDR3 sequence (DNA): TGTGCCAGCAGCCAAGAGAGAGGCCCTACCGGGGAGCTGTTTTTT.

This clonotype came up once. V usage is TRBV12-3 or TRBV12-4 and J usage is TRBJ2-7; D gene uncertain. V dropped 4 bases and J dropped 0 bases, with 10 bases sitting between them. The CDR3 length is 14 residues. The CDR3 protein is CASSSRGFSYEQYF. In nucleotides, the CDR3 is TGTGCCAGCAGTTCTCGCGGATTCTCCTACGAGCAGTACTTC.

This clonotype was seen ten or more times. The chain uses TRBV20-1 and TRBJ2-3, with D maybe TRBD2 (7 bases). Germline CDR1 and CDR2: DFQATT and SNEGSKA (reference sequence). CDR3 length: 15 residues. The V gene lost 2 bases and the J gene lost 4 bases, with 16 bases spanning the gap. Here the CDR3 DNA reads TGCAGTGCTAGAAGGGGGAGGGAGCGTCCAGATACGCAGTATTTT. It translates to CSARRGRERPDTQYF.

This clonotype was seen ten or more times. The chain links TRBV4-1 to TRBJ2-7, with D perhaps TRBD1 (5 bases). Germline CDR1 and CDR2: MGHRA and YSYEKL. V was shortened by 4 bases and J by 0 bases, with 10 bases between the two germline ends. The CDR3 is 14 amino acids. CDR3 DNA: TGCGCCAGCAGCCTGGGTGACAGCTCCTACGAGCAGTACTTC. Amino acid sequence: CASSLGDSSYEQYF.

This sequence joins TRBV28 and TRBJ2-7; the D is unclear. V lost 7 bases to trimming and J lost 0 bases, with 19 bases between them. The CDR3 consists of 16 residues. Germline V gene sequence: CDR1 MDHEN, CDR2 SYDVKM. CDR3: CASTGRGILRSYEQYF. As DNA, the CDR3 is TGTGCCAGCACCGGCCGTGGGATACTACGCTCCTACGAGCAGTACTTC.

This clonotype was seen a few times. The V gene is TRBV4-1, the J gene TRBJ2-1, with a weak D call TRBD2 (6 bases). Trimming stripped 4 bases from V and 5 bases from J, with 15 bases between. There are 15 residues in the CDR3. The germline gives CDR1 MGHRA, CDR2 YSYEKL. The CDR3 bases are TGCGCCAGCAGCCTCGGACTATTTGGCCACAATGAGCAGTTCTTC. Residues: CASSLGLFGHNEQFF.

This clonotype has only a few counts. The chain combines TRBV6-6 with TRBJ1-2; TRBD1 matches 7 bases. The CDR3 is 15 residues long. V lost 2 bases, J lost 8 bases, and 11 bases stayed unmatched. Germline CDR1 reads MNHNY; CDR2 reads SVGAGI (reference sequence). Here the CDR3 DNA reads TGTGCCAGCAGTTACCAATCAACAGGGGTTGTCGGCTACACCTTC. Translation gives CASSYQSTGVVGYTF.

This clonotype was recorded many times. The chain couples TRBV5-1 to TRBJ2-7, with TRBD1 matching over 8 bases. CDR1 is SGHRS, CDR2 YFSETQ, per germline. Trimming cost V 4 bases and J 5 bases; bases outside gene matches: 8. This CDR3 contains 14 residues. DNA for the CDR3: TGCGCCAGCAGCCTCAGGACAGGGAGGAACGAGCAGTACTTC. Translated: CASSLRTGRNEQYF.

The V call is TRBV5-6, the J call TRBJ2-5; no clear D. CDR1 is SGHDT, CDR2 YYEEEE, per germline. V lost 4 bases to trimming and J lost 2 bases, with 12 bases between them. The CDR3 consists of 14 residues. The CDR3 sequence is CASSQEVIQETQYF. The CDR3 DNA reads TGTGCCAGCAGCCAAGAGGTGATACAAGAGACCCAGTACTTC.